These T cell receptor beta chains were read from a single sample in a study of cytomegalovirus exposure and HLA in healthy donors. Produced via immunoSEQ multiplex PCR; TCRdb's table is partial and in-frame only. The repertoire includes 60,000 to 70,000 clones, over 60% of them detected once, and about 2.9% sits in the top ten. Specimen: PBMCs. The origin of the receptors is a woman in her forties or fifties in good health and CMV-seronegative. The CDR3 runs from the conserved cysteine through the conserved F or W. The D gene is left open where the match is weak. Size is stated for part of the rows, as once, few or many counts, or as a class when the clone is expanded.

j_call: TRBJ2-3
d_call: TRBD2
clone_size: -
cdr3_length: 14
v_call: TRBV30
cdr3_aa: CAWSGTSSTDTQYF
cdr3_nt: TGTGCCTGGAGTGGGACTAGCAGCACAGATACGCAGTATTTT

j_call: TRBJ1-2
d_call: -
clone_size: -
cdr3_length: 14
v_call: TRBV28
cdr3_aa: CASKGHLRSYGYTF
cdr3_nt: TGTGCCAGCAAGGGGCATCTTCGAAGCTATGGCTACACCTTC

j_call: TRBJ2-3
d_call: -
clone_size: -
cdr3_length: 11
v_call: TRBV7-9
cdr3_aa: CASSSSPTQYF
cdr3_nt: TGTGCCAGCAGCTCATCCCCCACGCAGTATTTT

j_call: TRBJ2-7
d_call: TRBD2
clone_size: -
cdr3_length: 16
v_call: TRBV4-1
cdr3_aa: CASSQAPAGGPYEQYF
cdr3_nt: TGCGCCAGCAGCCAAGCCCCCGCGGGAGGGCCGTACGAGCAGTACTTC

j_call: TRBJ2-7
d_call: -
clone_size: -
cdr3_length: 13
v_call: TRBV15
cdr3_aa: CATTPGEGYEQYF
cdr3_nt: TGTGCCACCACCCCGGGAGAGGGCTACGAGCAGTACTTC

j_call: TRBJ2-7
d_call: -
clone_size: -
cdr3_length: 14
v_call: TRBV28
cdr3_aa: CASSSTGTTYEQYF
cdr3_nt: TGTGCCAGCAGTTCAACAGGGACTACCTACGAGCAGTACTTC

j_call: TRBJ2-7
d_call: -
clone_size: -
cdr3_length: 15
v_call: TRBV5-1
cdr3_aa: CASSLDPQRSYEQYF
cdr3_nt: TGCGCCAGCAGCTTGGATCCGCAACGGTCCTACGAGCAGTACTTC

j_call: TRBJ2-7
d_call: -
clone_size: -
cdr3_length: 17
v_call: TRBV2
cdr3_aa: CASSDQAGNGGTYEQYF
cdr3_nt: TGTGCCAGCAGTGATCAGGCGGGGAATGGCGGGACTTACGAGCAGTACTTC

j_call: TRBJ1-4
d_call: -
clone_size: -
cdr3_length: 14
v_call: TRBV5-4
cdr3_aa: CASSTTGTGEKLFF
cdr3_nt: TGTGCCAGCAGCACGACAGGAACAGGGGAAAAACTGTTTTTT

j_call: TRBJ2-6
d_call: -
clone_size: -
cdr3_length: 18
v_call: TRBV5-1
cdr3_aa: CASLAGQLIRSGANVLTF
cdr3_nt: TGCGCCAGCTTGGCGGGACAGTTGATACGCTCTGGGGCCAACGTCCTGACTTTC

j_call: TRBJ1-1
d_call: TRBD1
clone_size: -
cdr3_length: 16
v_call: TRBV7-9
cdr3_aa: CASSLRAGTGEGKAFF
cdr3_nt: TGTGCCAGCAGCTTAAGGGCCGGGACAGGGGAAGGGAAAGCTTTCTTT

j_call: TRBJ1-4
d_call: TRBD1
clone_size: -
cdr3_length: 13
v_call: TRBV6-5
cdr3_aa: CASIRDRGEKLFF
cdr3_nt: TGTGCCAGCATCCGGGACAGGGGAGAAAAACTGTTTTTT

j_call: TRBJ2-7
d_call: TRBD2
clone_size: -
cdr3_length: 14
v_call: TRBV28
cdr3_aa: CASSFGQLADEQYF
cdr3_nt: TGTGCCAGCAGTTTCGGGCAACTAGCGGACGAGCAGTACTTC

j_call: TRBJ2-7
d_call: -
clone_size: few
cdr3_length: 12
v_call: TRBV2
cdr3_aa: CASSEFPGEQYF
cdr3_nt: TGTGCCAGCAGTGAGTTCCCGGGCGAGCAGTACTTC

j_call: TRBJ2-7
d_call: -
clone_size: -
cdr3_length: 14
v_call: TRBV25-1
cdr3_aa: CASSAGLPPYEQYF
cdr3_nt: TGTGCCAGCAGTGCCGGACTACCTCCCTACGAGCAGTACTTC

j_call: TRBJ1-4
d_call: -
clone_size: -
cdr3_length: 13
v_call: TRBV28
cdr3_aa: CAAGRINNEKLFF
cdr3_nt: TGTGCCGCGGGACGGATTAATAATGAAAAACTGTTTTTT

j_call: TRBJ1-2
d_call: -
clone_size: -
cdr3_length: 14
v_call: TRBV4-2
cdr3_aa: CASSHDTGRDGYTF
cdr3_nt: TGTGCCAGCAGCCATGATACAGGGCGCGATGGCTACACCTTC

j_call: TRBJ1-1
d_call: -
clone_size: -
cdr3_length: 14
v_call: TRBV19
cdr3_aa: CASSIGTDYTEAFF
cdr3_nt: TGTGCCAGTAGTATAGGAACGGACTACACTGAAGCTTTCTTT

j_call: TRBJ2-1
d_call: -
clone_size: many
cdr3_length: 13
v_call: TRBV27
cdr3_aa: CASSLFTYNEQFF
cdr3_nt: TGTGCCAGCAGTTTATTCACCTACAATGAGCAGTTCTTC

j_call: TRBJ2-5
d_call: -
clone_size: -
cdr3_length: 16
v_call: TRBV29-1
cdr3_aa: CSVTFPGRWDQETQYF
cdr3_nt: TGCAGCGTTACCTTTCCAGGGCGATGGGACCAAGAGACCCAGTACTTC

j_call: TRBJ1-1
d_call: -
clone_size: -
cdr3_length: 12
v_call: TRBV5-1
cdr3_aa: CASSRTGTGAFF
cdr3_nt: TGCGCCAGCAGCCGAACCGGGACTGGGGCTTTCTTT

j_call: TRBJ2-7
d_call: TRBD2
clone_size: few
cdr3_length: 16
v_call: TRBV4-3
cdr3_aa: CASSQLGLAGSYEQYF
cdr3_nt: TGCGCCAGCAGCCAACTTGGACTAGCGGGGTCCTACGAGCAGTACTTC

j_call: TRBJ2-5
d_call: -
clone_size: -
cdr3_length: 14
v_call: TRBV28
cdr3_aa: CASSSGELVKTQYF
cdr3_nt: TGTGCCAGCAGTTCGGGAGAGCTGGTAAAGACCCAGTACTTC

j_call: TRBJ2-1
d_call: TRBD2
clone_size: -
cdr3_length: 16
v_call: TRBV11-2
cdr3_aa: CASSSRLAGDYNEQFF
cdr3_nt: TGTGCCAGCAGCTCCCGACTAGCGGGAGACTACAATGAGCAGTTCTTC